This T cell receptor beta chain was recorded in a study of T cells in Graves' hyperthyroidism and ophthalmopathy. Amplified regions were TCR beta CDR3 sequences from RNA transcripts. The HTBI primer set drove a first-round RT-PCR of the TCR CDR3. TCRdb reprocessed the multiplex PCR reads with MiXCR, giving one entry per CDR3 protein. The table has about 600,000 distinct CDR3 sequences, around 16% seen once. This clonotype was counted at least ten times. Germline V lookup: CDR1 MDHEN, CDR2 SYDVKM. The CDR3 extends over 16 amino acids. V lost 6 bases to trimming and J lost 2 bases, with 18 bases between them.

The source of this sequence is a woman between 40 and 55 years old with Graves' ophthalmopathy. The chain is built from TRBV28 and TRBJ2-3; D perhaps matches TRBD1 (5 bases). The sample comprised blood. In nucleotides, the CDR3 is TGTGCCAGCAGGCCCCCGGGCAGGGCGGCCACAGATACGCAGTATTTT. It encodes CASRPPGRAATDTQYF.